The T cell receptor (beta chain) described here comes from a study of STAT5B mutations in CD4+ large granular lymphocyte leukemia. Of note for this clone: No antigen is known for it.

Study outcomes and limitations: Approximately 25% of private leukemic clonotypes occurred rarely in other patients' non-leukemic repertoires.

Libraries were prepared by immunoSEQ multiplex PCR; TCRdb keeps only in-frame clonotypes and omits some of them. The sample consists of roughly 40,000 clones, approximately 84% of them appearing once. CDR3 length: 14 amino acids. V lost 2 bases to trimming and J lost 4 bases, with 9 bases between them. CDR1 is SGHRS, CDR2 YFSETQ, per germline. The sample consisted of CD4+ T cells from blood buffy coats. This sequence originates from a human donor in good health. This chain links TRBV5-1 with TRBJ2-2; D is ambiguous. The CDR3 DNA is TGCGCCAGCAGCTTCTTGGACGTCACCGGGGAGCTGTTTTTT. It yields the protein CASSFLDVTGELFF.